This is a list of T cell receptor beta chains from one sample in a study of cytomegalovirus exposure and HLA in healthy donors. This table comes from immunoSEQ multiplex PCR, and its TCRdb copy is limited to in-frame clones, with some not included. The sample lists about 160,000 clones; over 65% were seen once. The sample consisted of PBMCs. All receptors derive from a woman between 40 and 50 years old in good health and CMV-seronegative. Each CDR3 is given with its conserved first and last residue. A D gene is named only where the DNA matches it firmly. Only part of the rows carry a size: once, few, many, or a class if the clone is expanded.

V	size	D	J	DNA	CDR3
TRBV11-2	.	.	TRBJ1-6	TGTGCCAGCAGCCAATCTGACAGTTATAATTCACCCCTCCACTTT	CASSQSDSYNSPLHF
TRBV2	once	.	TRBJ2-2	TGTGCCAGCAGTGAAGGGAGGGCCGGGGAGCTGTTTTTT	CASSEGRAGELFF
TRBV28	.	TRBD1	TRBJ1-2	TGTGCCAGCACCCCTTGGGACAGGGGCTATGGCTACACCTTC	CASTPWDRGYGYTF
TRBV2	.	.	TRBJ1-1	TGTGCCAGCACCCCCCCTGGGACAATGAACACTGAAGCTTTCTTT	CASTPPGTMNTEAFF
TRBV7-9	.	TRBD1	TRBJ1-3	TGTGCCAGCAGCTTAGGGGGGACAGCTGGAAACACCATATATTTT	CASSLGGTAGNTIYF
TRBV5-4	.	.	TRBJ2-5	TGTGCCAGCAGCTTCAAAGAGCAAGAGACCCAGTACTTC	CASSFKEQETQYF
TRBV5-4	.	TRBD1	TRBJ2-4	TGTGCCAGCAGCTTGAAGACAGGGGGGAACATTCAGTACTTC	CASSLKTGGNIQYF
TRBV6-5	.	.	TRBJ1-6	TGTGCCAGCAGTTGGAACAGGGATAATTCACCCCTCCACTTT	CASSWNRDNSPLHF
TRBV7-2	.	TRBD2	TRBJ2-3	TGTGCCAGCAGCTTAAGACTAGCGGGGGGACTTAGCACAGATACGCAGTATTTT	CASSLRLAGGLSTDTQYF
TRBV6-1	.	.	TRBJ1-2	TGTGCCAGCAGCCTCGGACAATTACGAGGCTACACCTTC	CASSLGQLRGYTF
TRBV2	.	.	TRBJ1-5	TGTGCCAGCAGTGAAGACATCTATCAGCCCCAGCATTTT	CASSEDIYQPQHF
TRBV4-1	many	TRBD2	TRBJ2-3	TGCGCCACCGGCCGACTAGCGGGGGAGGGGGATACGCAGTATTTT	CATGRLAGEGDTQYF
TRBV7-3	.	TRBD2	TRBJ2-1	TGTGCCAGCAGCTTAACCCGAGCGGGGGGGGGTAATGAGCAGTTCTTC	CASSLTRAGGGNEQFF
TRBV7-9	.	.	TRBJ1-2	TGTTCCAGCAGCTTAACGGGGAAAGGCTACACCTTC	CSSSLTGKGYTF
TRBV7-2	.	.	TRBJ1-1	TGTGCCAGCAGCTCCTGGCACAGGGAAATTACTGAAGCTTTCTTT	CASSSWHREITEAFF
TRBV2	.	.	TRBJ2-3	TGTGCCAGCAGTGAACAGGGACTGAACACAGATACGCAGTATTTT	CASSEQGLNTDTQYF
TRBV4-1	.	TRBD2	TRBJ2-3	TGCGCCAGCAGCCAAGTGAGGTCCGCGGGGGGGGAAAGAGATACGCAGTATTTT	CASSQVRSAGGERDTQYF
TRBV19	few	TRBD1	TRBJ1-5	TGTGCCAGTAGTCTCTACTGGACAGGGGAGAATCAGCCCCAGCATTTT	CASSLYWTGENQPQHF
TRBV6-1	.	.	TRBJ1-5	TGTGCCAGCAGTCCGAGGGTGGATAGCAATCAGCCCCAGCATTTT	CASSPRVDSNQPQHF
TRBV19	.	TRBD1	TRBJ1-2	TGTGCCAGTAGTGGGGGACAGGCGTCCTATGGCTACACCTTC	CASSGGQASYGYTF
TRBV6-4	.	TRBD1	TRBJ1-2	TGTGCCAGCAGTCCGGGACAGGGGATAGGCTACACCTTC	CASSPGQGIGYTF
TRBV7-9	few	TRBD1	TRBJ1-2	TGTGCCAGCAGCTTCCATCGCGGACAGGGGGACTATGGCTACACCTTC	CASSFHRGQGDYGYTF
TRBV5-4	.	TRBD1	TRBJ2-5	TGTGCCAGCAGCGCCGGACAGGGAAGAGAGACCCAGTACTTC	CASSAGQGRETQYF
TRBV6-6	.	.	TRBJ1-1	TGTGCCAGCAGCGAGGGCCGTTGGGTCACTGAAGCTTTCTTT	CASSEGRWVTEAFF
TRBV2	.	TRBD1	TRBJ1-2	TGTGCCAGCAAGGGACAGGTATCTGGCTACACCTTC	CASKGQVSGYTF
TRBV15	.	.	TRBJ1-2	TGTGCCACCAGCAGAAACCGGGACTTCTATGGCTACACCTTC	CATSRNRDFYGYTF
TRBV25-1	.	TRBD1	TRBJ2-7	TGTGCCAGCAGTCAGGCAGGGGGTGGCGAGCAGTACTTC	CASSQAGGGEQYF
TRBV5-4	.	TRBD2	TRBJ2-3	TGTGCCAGCAGCACCGGACTAGCGGGGTCCACAGATACGCAGTATTTT	CASSTGLAGSTDTQYF
TRBV7-8	.	.	TRBJ1-6	TGTGCCAGCAGCCCGCGGGTTCCTAATTCACCCCTCCACTTT	CASSPRVPNSPLHF
TRBV7-9	.	TRBD2	TRBJ2-3	TGTGCCAGCAGCTCCACGGGGGGGTTAACAGATACGCAGTATTTT	CASSSTGGLTDTQYF
TRBV7-2	.	TRBD2	TRBJ2-7	TGTGCCAGCAGCTTAGGCGGGGGGATCTCCTACGAGCAGTACTTC	CASSLGGGISYEQYF
TRBV28	few	TRBD1	TRBJ1-1	TGTGCGAGCAGGCGGACAGGGGACCGCAACACTGAAGCTTTCTTT	CASRRTGDRNTEAFF
TRBV5-4	.	.	TRBJ1-1	TGTGCCAGCAAATTTCCGTGGGGCCACACTGAAGCTTTCTTT	CASKFPWGHTEAFF
TRBV7-9	.	TRBD1	TRBJ1-1	TGTGCCAGCATCCCGTACAGGGGTGGGAACACTGAAGCTTTCTTT	CASIPYRGGNTEAFF
TRBV25-1	once	TRBD1	TRBJ2-2	TGTGCCAGCAGTGCGGGACAGTGGTCCACCGGGGAGCTGTTTTTT	CASSAGQWSTGELFF
TRBV5-1	.	.	TRBJ1-1	TGCGCCAGCAGCTTGAGGTCGACAACCGATAACACTGAAGCTTTCTTT	CASSLRSTTDNTEAFF
TRBV28	.	.	TRBJ2-6	TGTGCCAGCAGCGCGGTTTCTGGGGCCAACGTCCTGACTTTC	CASSAVSGANVLTF
TRBV2	.	.	TRBJ2-5	TGTGCCAGCAGTCCCTACCAAGAGACCCAGTACTTC	CASSPYQETQYF
TRBV10-2	.	TRBD2	TRBJ2-7	TGCGCCAGCAGTGGACCCGACCTTACGCGGGGGGGCTACGAGCAGTACTTC	CASSGPDLTRGGYEQYF
TRBV6-1	.	TRBD1	TRBJ1-2	TGTGCCAGCAGGCCCGACAGGGGCTATGGCTACACCTTC	CASRPDRGYGYTF
TRBV6-6	.	TRBD1	TRBJ1-1	TGTGCCAGCAGTTATGGACAGGGCCCCATGAACACTGAAGCTTTCTTT	CASSYGQGPMNTEAFF
TRBV18	.	TRBD1	TRBJ1-3	TGTGCCAGCTCACCCTGGAGAGCCAGGCAGGGGGCTGGAAACACCATATATTTT	CASSPWRARQGAGNTIYF
TRBV6-5	.	.	TRBJ2-3	TGTGCCAGCAGAAAGAACCTAGCGACGGCAGATACGCAGTATTTT	CASRKNLATADTQYF
TRBV5-1	.	.	TRBJ1-6	TGCGCCAGCAGCTTGGACAGAAATTCACCCCTCCACTTT	CASSLDRNSPLHF
TRBV2	once	.	TRBJ1-4	TGTGCCAGCAGTGACAGGGGCTTTGAAAAACTGTTTTTT	CASSDRGFEKLFF